This T cell receptor beta chain was profiled in a study of glioma-infiltrating T cells. V lost 4 bases to trimming and J lost 9 bases, with 15 bases between them. The germline V gene has CDR1 SGHKS and CDR2 YYEKEE (reference sequence). CDR3 length: 13 residues. Study results and caveats: Tissue and blood shared very few CDR3 sequences. Above-expected tissue-blood divergence occurred in all gliomas, most in low-grade ones.

Amplification of TCR alpha and beta CDR3 regions from RNA used iRepertoire nested multiplex PCR. One-step reverse transcription and amplification started from around 100-400 ng of tissue mRNA or PBMC total RNA. In TCRdb, the multiplex PCR reads were re-called with MiXCR into one record per CDR3 protein. This table holds 150,000 to 200,000 distinct CDR3 sequences, approximately 30% found once. In its sample, this clonotype was seen a few times. The antigen remains undetermined. This sequence was found in a human donor with low-grade glioma or glioblastoma, undergoing nonglioma brain surgery, or in good health (not recorded which). Sequenced material: glioma tissue, nonneoplastic brain tissue, or PBMCs (not recorded which). The rearrangement links TRBV5-5 to TRBJ2-3, with a tentative D call TRBD2 (7 bases). CDR3 nucleotide sequence: TGTGCCAGCAGCAGGGAGGGGGTTCGGACGCAGTATTTT. Encoded protein: CASSREGVRTQYF. Complete variable domain (other parts from reference TRBV5-5 and TRBJ2-3): DAGVTQSPTHLIKTRGQQVTLRCSPISGHKSVSWYQQVLGQGPQFIFQYYEKEERGRGNFPDRFSARQFPNYSSELNVNALLLGDSALYLCASSREGVRTQYFGPGTRLTVL.